Described below is a single TCR beta chain sequence and its context. The antigen remains undetermined. The CDR3 sequence is 16 residues long. CDR1 and CDR2 from the germline V gene are MNHEY and SVGAGI. Between the trimmed V and J ends, which lost 0 bases and 2 bases, there was a span of 13 bases. This record comes from a study of shared clonotypes between healthy human individuals. As defined, naive CD8 cells were CD45RO-negative and positively selected for CCR7, with terminally differentiated effector memory CD45RA+ cells excluded. Everyone who donated was a Caucasian adult who lived in Nashville, Tennessee. General study results and limits: Lower generation probabilities were found for non-shared clonotypes than for those shared by all four donors. As a rule, naive subsets had a larger estimated richness than memory subsets.

The data were produced by immunoSEQ multiplex PCR, yet TCRdb's version contains in-frame clones alone and is incomplete. The data show millions of clones, approximately 94% seen once. Sequences were obtained from naive CD8+ T cells sorted from blood. This TCR derives from a man aged 18 to 30 in good health. The chain is built from TRBV6-5 and TRBJ2-5, with D unresolved. The chain's CDR3 is CASSYSISGGQETQYF. The CDR3 nucleotides are TGTGCCAGCAGTTACTCGATATCAGGCGGACAAGAGACCCAGTACTTC.